These 14 T cell receptor beta chains were sequenced from one sample in a study of shared clonotypes between healthy human individuals. Data came from immunoSEQ multiplex PCR; TCRdb stores just in-frame clones and leaves some out. The table records 550,000 to 700,000 clones, 55% to 85% of them present only once. Source material: memory CD4+ T cells sorted from blood. Subset reported: CD45RA-negative fraction. The receptor set was obtained from a woman younger than 45 in good health.

With respect to this clone: One end of the junction does not line up with germline, which may come from a read error. The V call is TRBV6-6, the J call TRBJ2-2; possible D gene TRBD2, 6 bases. Germline CDR1 and CDR2: MNHNY and SVGAGI (reference sequence). The CDR3 has 16 residues. Written as DNA, the CDR3 is TGTGCCAGCAGCTACTCGGGTCTAGCGCGGACCGGGGAGCTGTTTTTT. It yields the protein CASSYSGLARTGELFF.

This clone has just one count. The chain uses TRBV5-1 and TRBJ2-7; maybe TRBD2 (6 bases). CDR1 SGHRS and CDR2 YFSETQ come from the germline V gene. The CDR3 runs to 14 residues. The V and J ends lost 4 bases and 5 bases respectively, with 16 bases between them. In DNA form, the CDR3 reads TGCGCCAGCAGCGGAGGAGGGTCTCTAAACGAGCAGTACTTC. Its protein product is CASSGGGSLNEQYF.

This clone was recorded once. This sample includes further DNA sequences coding for the same CDR3. The V gene is TRBV7-2, the J gene TRBJ2-7; 8 nucleotides line up with TRBD2. From germline, CDR1 is SGHTA and CDR2 FQGNSA. J lost 0 bases, V lost 2 bases, and 3 bases had no gene match. The length of the CDR3 is 15 residues. CDR3 nucleotides: TGTGCCAGCAGCTTATCTAGCGGGTCCTCCTACGAGCAGTACTTC. Translation gives CASSLSSGSSYEQYF.

This clone has just one count. V gene TRBV19 combines with J gene TRBJ1-5; TRBD1 aligns across 8 bases. With 9 bases clipped from V and 6 bases from J, the junction kept 7 bases outside the gene matches. The length of the CDR3 is 13 residues. Germline V lookup: CDR1 LNHDA, CDR2 SQIVND (reference sequence). For the CDR3, the DNA is TGTGCCAGCGGACAGGGTTTGTTTCAGCCCCAGCATTTT. As protein: CASGQGLFQPQHF.

The J gene is TRBJ2-5, the V gene TRBV6-6; D not certain. This CDR3 region has 16 residues. The germline gives CDR1 MNHNY, CDR2 SVGAGI (reference sequence). V was cut by 2 bases and J by 0 bases, with 13 bases left in between. The CDR3 nucleotides are TGTGCCAGCAGTTACAACCGGGCTAGGTACCAAGAGACCCAGTACTTC. Translation: CASSYNRARYQETQYF.

The genes are TRBV27 and TRBJ2-2; D remains unclear. This CDR3 is built from 14 residues. Trimming removed 6 bases from V and 6 bases from J, with 14 bases in between. The germline V gene has CDR1 MNHEY and CDR2 SMNVEV (reference sequence). CDR3 in DNA: TGTGCCAGCAGCCTCGCCCCTACTTCCGGGGAGCTGTTTTTT. Translated, it gives CASSLAPTSGELFF.

The chain employs TRBV5-1 and TRBJ2-3; TRBD2 is a possible D gene (6 bases). V lost 2 bases to trimming and J lost 6 bases, with 19 bases between them. The CDR3 length is 16 residues. Germline loops: CDR1 SGHRS, CDR2 YFSETQ. CDR3 bases: TGCGCCAGCAGCTTAGCGACCGGGACTGGGGTTGATACGCAGTATTTT. Protein: CASSLATGTGVDTQYF. The full variable domain, completed using reference TRBV5-1 and TRBJ2-3, is KAGVTQTPRYLIKTRGQQVTLSCSPISGHRSVSWYQQTPGQGLQFLFEYFSETQRNKGNFPGRFSGRQFSNSRSEMNVSTLELGDSALYLCASSLATGTGVDTQYFGPGTRLTVL.

This clone was observed a single time. The CDR3 reads CAWSGLGNEQFF. The CDR3 nucleotides read TGTGCCTGGTCGGGACTTGGAAATGAGCAGTTCTTC. The genes are TRBV30 and TRBJ2-1; TRBD2 is a possible D gene (6 bases). The CDR3 extends over 12 amino acids. V was shortened by 5 bases and J by 7 bases, with 12 bases between the two germline ends. Germline lookup yields CDR1 GTSNPN and CDR2 SVGIG (reference sequence).

J is TRBJ2-7 and V is TRBV15; D is uncertain. Between the trimmed V and J ends, which lost 6 bases and 7 bases, there was a span of 22 bases. Germline V lookup: CDR1 LNHNV, CDR2 YYDKDF (reference sequence). CDR3 length: 15 residues. As DNA, the CDR3 is TGTGCCACCAGAGCAACGAGAGGTAGCTCGGGTGAGCAGTACTTC. Amino acids: CATRATRGSSGEQYF.

In its sample, this clone was seen many times. In nucleotides, the CDR3 is TGCAGCGTAACAGGGGTCCCGAACACTGAAGCTTTCTTT. Protein sequence: CSVTGVPNTEAFF. This sequence joins TRBV29-1 and TRBJ1-1; 7 nucleotides line up with TRBD1. With V trimmed by 6 bases and J by 1 base, 5 bases remained unmatched. The CDR3 is 13 amino acids. Germline CDR1 is SQVTM and CDR2 is ANQGSEA. Full variable domain (rest looked up from reference TRBV29-1 and TRBJ1-1): SAVISQKPSRDICQRGTSLTIQCQVDSQVTMMFWYRQQPGQSLTLIATANQGSEATYESGFVIDKFPISRPNLTFSTLTVSNMSPEDSSIYLCSVTGVPNTEAFFGQGTRLTVV.

The V call is TRBV23-1, the J call TRBJ1-3; TRBD1 matches at 7 bases. TRBV23-1 is an ORF, with its function uncertain. V trimming: 4 bases; J trimming: 6 bases; junction bases outside the gene matches: 9. This CDR3 contains 15 residues. The CDR3 bases are TGCGCCAGCAGTCTCGGAAGTACAGGGGTAAACACCATATATTTT. Residues: CASSLGSTGVNTIYF.

V gene TRBV28 combines with J gene TRBJ1-4; TRBD1 might be the D (5 bases). Trimming removed 4 bases from V and 8 bases from J, with 14 bases in between. The CDR3 has 14 residues. The V gene's germline CDR1 is MDHEN and CDR2 SYDVKM. This chain's CDR3 is CASSWGGVGEKLFF. The CDR3 DNA is TGTGCCAGCAGTTGGGGGGGAGTAGGCGAAAAACTGTTTTTT.

In the case of this clone: The sample holds other DNA sequences that translate to the same CDR3. The chain joins TRBV28 to TRBJ1-4; TRBD1 matches 10 bases. After removal of 6 bases from V and 7 bases from J, the junction contained 8 bases not matched to a gene. CDR1 MDHEN and CDR2 SYDVKM come from the germline V gene. The CDR3 is 15 amino acids. CDR3 protein: CASSPGDRGSEKLFF. As DNA, the CDR3 is TGTGCCAGCAGCCCCGGGGACAGGGGAAGTGAAAAACTGTTTTTT.

The gene calls are TRBV9 and TRBJ1-2; no clear D. This CDR3 is built from 13 residues. Germline V lookup: CDR1 SGDLS, CDR2 YYNGEE. Trimming cost V 0 bases and J 10 bases, with 13 bases left between them. This CDR3 reads CASSVVAQHDYTF. The CDR3 region has the DNA TGTGCCAGCAGCGTAGTGGCACAACATGACTACACCTTC.